What follows are 23 T cell receptor beta chains derived from one specimen sequenced in a study of blood T cell repertoires in COVID-19. The method was immunoSEQ multiplex PCR; TCRdb's version includes in-frame clones alone and lacks a portion of them. This table has 250,000 to 300,000 clones, roughly 85% appearing once. The specimen was peripheral blood. These receptors originate from a man aged 50 to 59 with active or convalescent COVID-19.

The V call is TRBV4-1, the J call TRBJ2-7, with 7 positions matching TRBD1. The CDR3 runs 13 residues. V lost 8 bases, J lost 7 bases, and 11 bases stayed unmatched. The V gene's germline CDR1 is MGHRA and CDR2 YSYEKL. The CDR3 nucleotides are TGCGCCAGCGGAAGGGGGCCGGGTGAGGAGCAGTACTTC. Translated: CASGRGPGEEQYF.

This rearrangement joins TRBV19 to TRBJ1-6; TRBD1 might be the D (6 bases). The CDR3 length is 18 residues. V gave up 4 bases and J gave up 0 bases, with 16 bases separating them. Germline V CDR1 and CDR2: LNHDA, SQIVND (reference sequence). Written as DNA, the CDR3 is TGTGCCAGTAGTAAGGACAGCCGGGATAACTCCTATAATTCACCCCTCCACTTT. It specifies CASSKDSRDNSYNSPLHF.

J is TRBJ1-2 and V is TRBV10-3, with unresolved D. V was clipped by 2 bases and J by 5 bases, with 9 bases between them. The CDR3 has 13 residues. Germline V gives CDR1 ENHRY, CDR2 SYGVKD. For the CDR3, the DNA is TGTGCCATCAGTGAGGCAGTTATGTATGGCTACACCTTC. Translation gives CAISEAVMYGYTF.

Written as DNA, the CDR3 is TGTGCCAGCAGCTTCTTCAGGGATACTGAAGCTTTCTTT. As protein: CASSFFRDTEAFF. The chain joins TRBV7-8 to TRBJ1-1; TRBD1 is a possible D gene (5 bases). Germline CDR1 reads SGHVS; CDR2 reads FQNEAQ. V was cut by 3 bases and J by 5 bases, with 10 bases left in between. CDR3 length equals 13 residues.

The V call is TRBV19, the J call TRBJ1-3, with D possibly matching TRBD1 (5 bases). Trimming took off 6 bases at V and 0 bases at J, with 18 bases between the two ends. The CDR3 has 17 amino acids. Germline V gene lookup returns CDR1 LNHDA and CDR2 SQIVND (reference sequence). Here the CDR3 reads CASSHRTQPYSGNTIYF. DNA of the CDR3: TGTGCCAGTAGCCACCGGACACAACCTTACTCTGGAAACACCATATATTTT.

This clone was detected once. J is TRBJ2-1 and V is TRBV2; 11 nucleotides match TRBD2. V trimming: 2 bases; J trimming: 10 bases; junction bases outside the gene matches: 7. The CDR3 spans 15 residues. Germline loops: CDR1 SNHLY, CDR2 FYNNEI. The DNA for the CDR3 is TGTGCCAGCAGTGAAAACCTAGCGGGAGGTGGAGAGCAGTTCTTC. Translated, it gives CASSENLAGGGEQFF.

This chain links TRBV28 with TRBJ1-2; D might be TRBD1 (6 bases). Trimming shortened V by 4 bases and J by 4 bases, and 16 bases separated the two germline ends. Per germline, CDR1 MDHEN and CDR2 SYDVKM. The CDR3 runs to 15 residues. In DNA, the CDR3 is TGTGCCAGCAGTTCCCACGGGGGGCGCGGCTATGGCTACACCTTC. Residues: CASSSHGGRGYGYTF.

This chain connects TRBV4-1 to TRBJ2-1, with D perhaps TRBD2 (9 bases). The CDR3 is 18 amino acids. Trimming removed 6 bases at V and 6 bases at J, with 27 bases between. Germline V gives CDR1 MGHRA, CDR2 YSYEKL. In DNA, the CDR3 is TGCGCCAGCAGTAGGCAGGGGGCTCTGGCGGGAGGGAGCAATGAGCAGTTCTTC. Its translation is CASSRQGALAGGSNEQFF.

The rearrangement joins TRBV30 to TRBJ2-2; 8 positions match TRBD1. CDR1 GTSNPN and CDR2 SVGIG come from the germline V gene (reference sequence). The V gene end was trimmed by 4 bases and the J gene end by 4 bases; junction bases not matched to a gene: 5. There are 14 residues in the CDR3. The CDR3 DNA is TGTGCCTGGACAAAGGACAGGGTCACCGGGGAGCTGTTTTTT. Translating it yields CAWTKDRVTGELFF.

The chain combines TRBV3-1 (or the pseudogene TRBV3-2) with TRBJ2-5; no clear D gene. The germline V and J ends were trimmed by 0 bases and 3 bases, with 8 bases remaining between them. CDR3 length: 14 amino acids. Per germline, CDR1 LGHDT and CDR2 YNNKEL (reference sequence). DNA of the CDR3: TGTGCCAGCAGCCAAGATAAAATTGAAGAGACCCAGTACTTC. This translates into CASSQDKIEETQYF.

This chain uses TRBV28 with TRBJ1-2, with D hard to call. The CDR3 is 13 amino acids. Germline lookup yields CDR1 MDHEN and CDR2 SYDVKM. V dropped 3 bases and J dropped 2 bases, with 7 bases sitting between them. Written as DNA, the CDR3 is TGTGCCAGCAGTTTGGAGGGCAACTATGGCTACACCTTC. It yields the protein CASSLEGNYGYTF.

This clone appeared a single time. The rearrangement uses TRBV13 and TRBJ1-1; 10 nucleotides match TRBD1. The V gene end was trimmed by 8 bases and the J gene end by 4 bases; junction bases not matched to a gene: 10. The CDR3 totals 15 residues. The germline gives CDR1 PRHDT, CDR2 FYEKMQ (reference sequence). The CDR3 sequence is CASGKPGQGGTEAFF. For the CDR3, the DNA is TGTGCCAGCGGGAAACCAGGACAGGGGGGCACTGAAGCTTTCTTT.

This chain uses TRBV7-5 with TRBJ1-5. TRBV7-5 is termed a pseudogene. The CDR3 loop spans 18 amino acids. CDR3 nucleotides: TGTGTCAGAAGCCCCCATCACCGCGGAGGGAAGGAAGTTCAGCCCCAGCATTTT. Translation gives CVRSPHHRGGKEVQPQHF.

This clone was counted once. The chain combines TRBV4-2 with TRBJ1-5; D unclear. Trimming removed 0 bases from V and 2 bases from J, with 14 bases in between. The length of the CDR3 is 17 residues. Germline V gives CDR1 LGHNA, CDR2 YNFKEQ. CDR3 nucleotides: TGTGCCAGCAGCCAAGATGCGCCGGGAAGCGGCAATCAGCCCCAGCATTTT. This sequence encodes CASSQDAPGSGNQPQHF.

The chain carries TRBV18 and TRBJ2-5; no reliable D call. Germline CDR1 is KGHSH and CDR2 is LQKENI. This CDR3 spans 13 amino acids. Between the trimmed V and J ends, which lost 2 bases and 5 bases, there was a span of 9 bases. The DNA for the CDR3 is TGTGCCAGCTCACCAGATCTAGAGGAGACCCAGTACTTC. Protein: CASSPDLEETQYF.

This clone was picked up a small number of times. The chain has TRBV5-4 and TRBJ2-4, with 8 nucleotides matching TRBD1. V shed 4 bases, J shed 7 bases, and the junction held 7 bases outside the gene matches. The germline V gene encodes CDR1 SGHNT and CDR2 YYREEE (reference sequence). CDR3 length equals 14 residues. The CDR3: CASSLQGALNIQYF. As DNA, the CDR3 is TGTGCCAGCAGCCTCCAGGGGGCACTGAACATTCAGTACTTC.

This clone was observed once. This chain uses TRBV5-1 with TRBJ2-7; D is possibly TRBD1 (5 bases). V was cut by 3 bases and J by 2 bases, with 9 bases left in between. There are 13 residues in the CDR3. Germline V gives CDR1 SGHRS, CDR2 YFSETQ. The CDR3 bases are TGCGCCAGCAGCTACGCAGGGACCTACGAGCAGTACTTC. Its translation is CASSYAGTYEQYF.

J is TRBJ1-4 and V is TRBV28; no reliable D call. CDR3 length: 13 residues. Germline loops: CDR1 MDHEN, CDR2 SYDVKM. V lost 6 bases, J lost 6 bases, and 11 bases lay in between. As DNA, the CDR3 is TGTGCCAGCAGCGACGGGAGAGATGAAAAACTGTTTTTT. Residues: CASSDGRDEKLFF.

The chain links TRBV13 to TRBJ2-3; TRBD1 might be the D (5 bases). Germline values: CDR1 PRHDT, CDR2 FYEKMQ (reference sequence). The CDR3 runs 14 residues. Trimming took 3 bases from V and 10 from J, leaving 17 bases between them. CDR3 bases: TGTGCCAGCAGCTTTCGTCAGGGTTTAGTTGCGCAGTATTTT. This sequence encodes CASSFRQGLVAQYF.

The chain combines TRBV18 with TRBJ1-2, with 7 bases matching TRBD1. Trimming cost V 3 bases and J 5 bases; bases outside gene matches: 9. CDR1 is KGHSH, CDR2 LQKENI, per germline. There are 15 residues in the CDR3. The CDR3 nucleotides read TGTGCCAGCTCACCGGGGAGAGGGGGCGAATATGGCTACACCTTC. It is translated as CASSPGRGGEYGYTF.

This clone was recorded only once. The genes are TRBV2 and TRBJ1-2; TRBD1 matches 7 bases. The CDR3 spans 16 residues. The junction had 13 bases not matched to a gene; V was cut back by 9 bases and J by 0 bases. From germline, CDR1 is SNHLY and CDR2 FYNNEI. CDR3 coding DNA: TGTGCCAGGAGGGGTCCCGTCCAGGGGGCTAACTATGGCTACACCTTC. It is translated as CARRGPVQGANYGYTF.

The chain is built from TRBV4-2 and TRBJ1-6; D not resolved. Trimming took off 0 bases at V and 9 bases at J, with 15 bases between the two ends. Germline V CDR1 and CDR2: LGHNA, YNFKEQ. The CDR3 extends over 16 amino acids. CDR3 region: CASSQDLVGVGSPLHF. CDR3 bases: TGTGCCAGCAGCCAAGATCTCGTAGGAGTAGGTTCACCCCTCCACTTT.

This rearrangement joins TRBV19 to TRBJ2-3; 7 bases agree with TRBD2. The trim removed 4 bases at V and 7 bases at J, leaving 8 bases unmatched. From germline, CDR1 is LNHDA and CDR2 SQIVND (reference sequence). This CDR3 contains 14 residues. CDR3 coding DNA: TGTGCCAGTAGTACGGGACTACCAGGGTATACGCAGTATTTT. The encoded protein is CASSTGLPGYTQYF.